This T cell receptor (beta chain) was found in a study of PD-L1 blockade in urothelial cancer (dated by TCRdb to 2016 to 2017). A note on the overall study: Therapy was started in the mid-2010s for all patients, and atezolizumab 1,200 mg was administered intravenously every 3 weeks. Over 28 patients had pretreatment blood TCR-seq, some 25 had at least one posttreatment blood collection, and some 25 had tumor TCR-seq. An exploratory multi-omic analysis was conducted of the somatic, immune and clinical correlates of response to PD-L1 blockade with atezolizumab in urothelial cancer. Progression-free survival longer than 6 months counted as durable clinical benefit, and TCR features were additionally tested against both progression-free and overall survival. Durable clinical benefit was achieved by nine patients and was not achieved by 20 patients. In the same patients, whole exome sequencing and RNA sequencing of pretreatment tumors were performed in addition to TCR sequencing. Blood samples gave median yields of approximately 130,000 T cells and some 80,000 unique TCRs, along with a median clonality of around 0.075. Blood samples were analyzed at 3 weeks after treatment start (second dose) and at 6 weeks after treatment start. Pretreatment tumor samples, along with matched peripheral blood serially collected before and after atezolizumab treatment, were subjected to TCR sequencing. About nine tenths of the roughly 29 patients were males with bladder-origin urothelial cancer, and about 60% of the roughly 29 reported a prior smoking history. An ECOG performance status of 0 or 1 was recorded for the patients, and 0 to 3 prior chemotherapy regimens had been received by the patients.

The full study reports these points: Because of the small sample size (n ≈ 31) and the many exploratory analyses performed, the results are intended to be regarded as hypothesis-generating. Improved progression-free and overall survival was associated with having pretreatment peripheral blood TCR clonality below the median. Patients with durable benefit showed greater expansion of tumor-associated TCR clones in peripheral blood 3 weeks after starting treatment (n ≈ 20, p = 0.022).

Synthetic TCR analog templates were spiked into each PCR so that absolute template abundance could be estimated from read counts. Using the immunoSEQ assay, TCRbeta CDR3 regions were amplified from genomic DNA with bias-controlled V and J gene primers. Sequencing of rearranged TCRbeta segments was performed at approximately 20X coverage. On the authors' methods: Clustering was used to correct sequencing errors, and CDR3s were annotated against IMGT so that V, D and J genes could be assigned. Downstream analyses used only productive TCRbeta rearrangements, leaving out any out-of-frame or stop-codon sequences. To compute clonality, Shannon entropy was normalized by the log of the number of unique productive sequences and then subtracted from one. Fisher's exact test with Benjamini-Hochberg correction, using a cutoff of adjusted p below 0.01, was how clones that differed between time points or between blood and tumor were identified. TCRdb provides this immuneACCESS table in a form limited to in-frame rearrangements. Some clones are lacking; in checked studies, under half of them reflect an unresolved V gene, and why the rest are absent is not known. That table is the source of V, J and clone size, and D and trimming were worked out from the DNA. In this sample the table shows tens of thousands of clones, around 79% of which occur a single time. Around 9.3% of the sample rests with the top ten.

Between the V and J ends, shortened by 3 bases and 6 bases respectively, the junction contains 17 bases. The CDR3 covers 15 residues, taking in both the cysteine and the phenylalanine. The only DNA kept is the CDR3, 45 bases in frame from the first base. From a lookup of the germline V gene, CDR1 and CDR2 are MNHNS and SASEGT. Reading the label with the study, this specimen's time point is: pretreatment peripheral blood. A total of about 31 patients with locally advanced or metastatic urothelial carcinoma, treated at Memorial Sloan Kettering on a trial protocol, made up the cohort. Peripheral blood mononuclear cells were collected pretreatment and during treatment, at between 1 and 8 total time points per patient. The Qiagen DNeasy Blood extraction kit was used to purify genomic DNA from total PBMCs and tumor samples. PBMCs were collected pretreatment and during treatment and were isolated and stored as previously described.

Details on this clone: Its cognate antigen has yet to be identified. No base qualities exist here, and no much larger clone lies one base off it.

The sequence derives from a man aged 70-80 years with urothelial cancer. This receptor chain uses TRBV6-1 and TRBJ1-1, with a weak D call of TRBD1 (5 bases match). The input for sequencing was PBMCs, taken around atezolizumab (anti-PD-L1) treatment. The encoded CDR3 is CASSEDISLLAEAFF. The nucleotides are TGTGCCAGCAGTGAGGACATATCCCTTCTGGCTGAAGCTTTCTTT.